A single sample is the source of the 29 T cell receptor beta chains below, sequenced in a study of blood T cell repertoires in COVID-19 (TCRdb year 2020). Receptor libraries were prepared by the immunoSEQ multiplex PCR assay. Entries here come from immuneACCESS through TCRdb and include only in-frame sequences with V and J called. Some clones fail to appear in such tables; in the studies checked, an unresolved V gene covers under half of the shortfall, and the cause of the remainder is unknown. The sample table contains some 99,000 clones; only one count was recorded for 60% to 85% of them. The leading ten clones occupy around 4.7% of the sample. The sequenced material came from peripheral blood. The receptors derive from a human donor in a cohort sampled during active or convalescent COVID-19.

V is TRBV25-1 and J is TRBJ2-1; 9 bases agree with TRBD1. Trimming at V came to 6 bases and at J to 6 bases, leaving 12 bases not matched to a gene. Germline lookup yields CDR1 MGHDK and CDR2 SYGVNS. The CDR3 loop spans 16 amino acids. In DNA, the CDR3 is TGTGCCAGCAGACCGACCGGGACAGGGTGGGGCAATGAGCAGTTCTTC. This codes for CASRPTGTGWGNEQFF. The entire variable domain, with the rest obtained from reference TRBV25-1 and TRBJ2-1, is as follows: EADIYQTPRYLVIGTGKKITLECSQTMGHDKMYWYQQDPGMELHLIHYSYGVNSTEKGDLSSESTVSRIRTEHFPLTLESARPSHTSQYLCASRPTGTGWGNEQFFGPGTRLTVL.

This sequence joins TRBV19 and TRBJ2-7; TRBD1 aligns across 8 bases. CDR3 size: 15 residues. Germline trimming cut 2 bases from V and 2 bases from J; bases unmatched to any gene: 5. CDR1 is LNHDA, CDR2 SQIVND, per germline (reference sequence). The CDR3 coding sequence is TGTGCCAGTAGTATAAGTGGACAGGGACCCTACGAGCAGTACTTC. Translating gives CASSISGQGPYEQYF.

The J gene is TRBJ1-1, the V gene TRBV25-1; 8 positions match TRBD1. The V gene's germline CDR1 is MGHDK and CDR2 SYGVNS. V shed 8 bases, J shed 8 bases, and the junction held 13 bases outside the gene matches. This CDR3 is 14 amino acids long. The CDR3: CASLGDRRLEEAFF. The CDR3 DNA reads as TGTGCCAGCCTTGGGGACAGGCGGTTGGAAGAAGCTTTCTTT.

The CDR3 coding sequence is TGTGCCAGCAGCCCTCGACAGGAACCCTACGAGCAGTACTTC. The encoded protein is CASSPRQEPYEQYF. The chain joins TRBV9 to TRBJ2-7, with D tentatively TRBD1 (6 bases). The ends were cut back, 4 bases at V and 2 bases at J, with 13 bases in the middle. CDR3 length: 14 residues. The germline V gene encodes CDR1 SGDLS and CDR2 YYNGEE.

This chain connects TRBV30 to TRBJ1-5; unclear D gene. V lost 2 bases, J lost 5 bases, and 10 bases lay in between. CDR3 length equals 13 residues. Germline CDR1 is GTSNPN and CDR2 is SVGIG (reference sequence). CDR3 amino acids: CAWSLEGDQPQHF. The CDR3 nucleotides are TGTGCCTGGAGTCTGGAGGGCGATCAGCCCCAGCATTTT.

The chain couples TRBV14 to TRBJ2-7; TRBD2 agrees at 12 bases. Germline values: CDR1 SGHDN, CDR2 FVKESK. The CDR3 runs 15 residues. V was clipped by 2 bases and J by 4 bases; unmatched bases: 3. CDR3 sequence reads: CASSQWGTSGYEQYF. The CDR3 DNA sequence: TGTGCCAGCAGCCAATGGGGGACTAGCGGGTACGAGCAGTACTTC.

The V call is TRBV7-2, the J call TRBJ2-1, with TRBD2 identical over 16 bases. CDR3 length: 17 amino acids. Per germline, CDR1 SGHTA and CDR2 FQGNSA. Losses at the gene ends were 4 bases for V and 7 bases for J; bases not matched to a gene: 7. The CDR3 here is CASSYPGLAGGGNEQFF. CDR3 coding DNA: TGTGCCAGCAGCTACCCGGGACTAGCGGGGGGGGGTAATGAGCAGTTCTTC.

CDR3 in DNA: TGTGCCAGCAGCGGGACAATCGGCTATGGCTACACCTTC. Translated: CASSGTIGYGYTF. The V gene is TRBV27, the J gene TRBJ1-2; possibly TRBD1 for D (6 bases). The CDR3 is made up of 13 amino acids. Trimming shortened V by 6 bases and J by 4 bases, and 12 bases separated the two germline ends. Germline V gives CDR1 MNHEY, CDR2 SMNVEV (reference sequence).

The chain recombines TRBV19 with TRBJ1-1, with a possible D match to TRBD1 (5 bases). Germline V CDR1 and CDR2: LNHDA, SQIVND (reference sequence). Deletions cut 4 bases from V and 1 base from J, with 10 bases between. The CDR3 has 14 residues. The CDR3 bases are TGTGCCAGTAGTAGTCAGACAGCGAACACTGAAGCTTTCTTT. It codes for CASSSQTANTEAFF.

This sequence joins TRBV5-4 and TRBJ2-7; weak D call: TRBD2 (5 bases). The CDR3 spans 17 residues. Germline CDR1 and CDR2: SGHNT and YYREEE (reference sequence). V lost 4 bases and J lost 4, with 24 bases in between. This chain's CDR3 is CASSKPGYVRGGYEQYF. The CDR3 DNA reads TGTGCCAGCAGCAAGCCGGGGTATGTTCGTGGAGGATACGAGCAGTACTTC.

The chain couples TRBV27 to TRBJ2-3, with 8 bases identical to TRBD1. The germline CDR1 and CDR2 sequences are MNHEY and SMNVEV (reference sequence). The ends lost 0 bases at V and 3 bases at J; junction bases unmatched: 5. There are 16 residues in the CDR3. In DNA form, the CDR3 reads TGTGCCAGCAGTTTATCTGGACAGGGTGGTACAGATACGCAGTATTTT. It is translated as CASSLSGQGGTDTQYF.

CDR3 sequence reads: CSIITGTLGGTEAFF. The CDR3 bases are TGCAGCATTATCACAGGGACACTTGGGGGCACTGAAGCTTTCTTT. This rearrangement joins TRBV29-1 to TRBJ1-1; TRBD1 might be the D (6 bases). CDR1 is SQVTM and CDR2 is ANQGSEA in the germline V gene. The CDR3 is made up of 15 amino acids. V was clipped by 8 bases and J by 4 bases, with 23 bases between them.

The V gene is TRBV18, the J gene TRBJ2-4; TRBD1 matches at 7 bases. Looked up from germline, CDR1 is KGHSH and CDR2 is LQKENI. Trimming took 5 bases from V and 2 from J; bases not matched to a gene: 9. This CDR3 spans 16 amino acids. The CDR3 coding sequence is TGTGCCAGCTCATCGACAGGGTCGAGGACCAAAAACATTCAGTACTTC. Protein sequence: CASSSTGSRTKNIQYF.

The chain has TRBV3-1 (or the pseudogene TRBV3-2) and TRBJ2-1, with 7 positions matching TRBD1. The CDR3 extends over 12 amino acids. V trimming: 6 bases; J trimming: 7 bases; junction bases outside the gene matches: 3. In germline, CDR1 is LGHDT, CDR2 YNNKEL (reference sequence). The CDR3 protein is CASSNRGNEQFF. CDR3 DNA sequence: TGTGCCAGCAGTAACAGGGGAAATGAGCAGTTCTTC.

This clone showed up just a few times. The chain links TRBV5-1 to TRBJ1-2; possible D gene TRBD1, 6 bases. The CDR3 consists of 15 residues. V was cut by 4 bases and J by 2 bases, with 15 bases left in between. Per the germline V gene, CDR1 is SGHRS and CDR2 is YFSETQ. The chain's CDR3 is CASSGKTGSNYGYTF. The CDR3 DNA reads as TGCGCCAGCAGCGGTAAGACAGGTTCCAACTATGGCTACACCTTC.

This chain connects TRBV19 to TRBJ1-6; D is possibly TRBD1 (5 bases). The CDR3 is made up of 15 amino acids. Trimming stripped 6 bases from V and 4 bases from J, with 13 bases between. Germline V CDR1 and CDR2: LNHDA, SQIVND (reference sequence). The CDR3 reads CASRAPGGYNSPLHF. The CDR3 nucleotides read TGTGCCAGTAGAGCACCGGGGGGGTATAATTCACCCCTCCACTTT. The full variable domain, its missing parts supplied by reference TRBV19 and TRBJ1-6, is DGGITQSPKYLFRKEGQNVTLSCEQNLNHDAMYWYRQDPGQGLRLIYYSQIVNDFQKGDIAEGYSVSREKKESFPLTVTSAQKNPTAFYLCASRAPGGYNSPLHFGNGTRLTVT.

The rearrangement uses TRBV7-8 and TRBJ1-5; D not resolved. The CDR3 totals 13 residues. Germline loops: CDR1 SGHVS, CDR2 FQNEAQ. The V and J ends lost 5 bases and 4 bases respectively, with 9 bases between them. The CDR3 bases are TGTGCCAGCAGCCCTGAGTGGAATCAGCCCCAGCATTTT. Protein: CASSPEWNQPQHF.

The chain links TRBV4-3 to TRBJ2-1, with TRBD2 as a possible D gene (5 bases). The V gene's germline CDR1 is LGHNA and CDR2 YSLEER. V was pared by 4 bases and J by 3 bases, with 10 bases between. This CDR3 has 14 residues. The CDR3 is CASSPGFLYNEQFF. The CDR3 DNA reads as TGCGCCAGCAGCCCGGGGTTCCTCTACAATGAGCAGTTCTTC.

DNA of the CDR3: TGTGCCAGCAGCTACCAACCCGGGACTAGTTTCTACGAGCAGTACTTC. Encoded protein: CASSYQPGTSFYEQYF. This sequence joins TRBV7-3 and TRBJ2-7; 8 bases fit TRBD2. The trim removed 4 bases at V and 3 bases at J, leaving 11 bases unmatched. This CDR3 has 16 amino acids. Germline lookup yields CDR1 SGHTA and CDR2 FQGTGA.

V is TRBV19 and J is TRBJ1-5; 7 nucleotides align to TRBD1. With V trimmed by 3 bases and J by 5 bases, 7 bases remained unmatched. The CDR3 covers 15 residues. Germline CDR1 and CDR2: LNHDA and SQIVND (reference sequence). In nucleotides, the CDR3 is TGTGCCAGTAGTATGACAGGGCTTCGGGATCAGCCCCAGCATTTT. Translated, it gives CASSMTGLRDQPQHF.

This chain links TRBV10-3 with TRBJ1-1; perhaps TRBD1 as D (6 bases). The CDR3 extends over 12 amino acids. Trimming took 6 bases from V and 7 from J, leaving 12 bases between them. The V gene's germline CDR1 is ENHRY and CDR2 SYGVKD. CDR3 nucleotides: TGTGCCATCAGCCCCAGGGGAGATGAAGCTTTCTTT. It specifies CAISPRGDEAFF.

The chain uses TRBV24-1 and TRBJ2-2; tentative D call: TRBD1 (6 bases). The CDR3 covers 14 residues. Trimming took off 5 bases at V and 2 bases at J, with 8 bases between the two ends. Per germline, CDR1 KGHDR and CDR2 SFDVKD. The chain's CDR3 is CATSGGGNTGELFF. The CDR3 DNA reads as TGTGCCACCAGTGGAGGGGGTAACACCGGGGAGCTGTTTTTT.

The chain is built from TRBV5-4 and TRBJ2-7; unclear D gene. Trimming cost V 1 base and J 5 bases, with 10 bases left between them. In germline, CDR1 is SGHNT, CDR2 YYREEE (reference sequence). The length of the CDR3 is 13 residues. For the CDR3, the DNA is TGTGCCAGCAGCTTGTTGGTAGCACACGAGCAGTACTTC. Its translation: CASSLLVAHEQYF.

The chain is built from TRBV4-3 and TRBJ2-7, with a tentative D call TRBD2 (6 bases). The CDR3 is made up of 15 amino acids. CDR1 LGHNA and CDR2 YSLEER come from the germline V gene. The germline V and J ends were trimmed by 0 bases and 0 bases, with 9 bases remaining between them. DNA of the CDR3: TGCGCCAGCAGCCAAGATAGCGGAGGCTCCTACGAGCAGTACTTC. Translation: CASSQDSGGSYEQYF.

The chain recombines TRBV5-1 with TRBJ2-7; a possible D gene is TRBD1 (5 bases). Germline V gene data show CDR1 as SGHRS and CDR2 as YFSETQ. V was trimmed by 0 bases and J by 0 bases, leaving 13 bases between them. There are 16 residues in the CDR3. The CDR3 bases are TGCGCCAGCAGCTTGGCCTCCTTCGACAGCTCCTACGAGCAGTACTTC. It yields the protein CASSLASFDSSYEQYF. Complete variable domain (other parts from reference TRBV5-1 and TRBJ2-7): KAGVTQTPRYLIKTRGQQVTLSCSPISGHRSVSWYQQTPGQGLQFLFEYFSETQRNKGNFPGRFSGRQFSNSRSEMNVSTLELGDSALYLCASSLASFDSSYEQYFGPGTRLTVT.

The sample holds a few counts of this clone. The chain employs TRBV19 and TRBJ1-5; 8 nucleotides align to TRBD1. The CDR3 is made up of 23 amino acids. V lost 3 bases and J lost 1; bases outside the gene matches: 26. CDR1 is LNHDA and CDR2 is SQIVND in the germline V gene (reference sequence). CDR3: CASSMSGYERGQGSFTSNQPQHF. CDR3 coding DNA: TGTGCCAGTAGTATGAGTGGCTATGAGCGCGGACAGGGATCTTTTACGAGCAATCAGCCCCAGCATTTT. Full variable domain (missing parts from reference TRBV19 and TRBJ1-5): DGGITQSPKYLFRKEGQNVTLSCEQNLNHDAMYWYRQDPGQGLRLIYYSQIVNDFQKGDIAEGYSVSREKKESFPLTVTSAQKNPTAFYLCASSMSGYERGQGSFTSNQPQHFGDGTRLSIL.

This clone occurred once. The chain joins TRBV6-1 to TRBJ1-4; D is ambiguous. From germline, CDR1 is MNHNS and CDR2 SASEGT. This CDR3 has 14 amino acids. Trimming cost V 7 bases and J 7 bases, with 16 bases left between them. Written as DNA, the CDR3 is TGTGCCAGCAAAGTCGGGTCGTCGCGTGAAAAACTGTTTTTT. Protein product: CASKVGSSREKLFF.

This clone was recorded once. The V call is TRBV7-6, the J call TRBJ2-1; 11 nucleotides align to TRBD2. The germline gives CDR1 SGHVS, CDR2 FNYEAQ. J was trimmed by 7 bases and V by 0 bases; bases with no gene match: 2. This CDR3 has 15 residues. The CDR3, as DNA: TGTGCCAGCAGCTTAGCTAGCGGGGGGGATAATGAGCAGTTCTTC. Encoded protein: CASSLASGGDNEQFF.

With respect to this clone: A junction boundary mismatches the germline segment, possibly from a read error. The V call is TRBV12-3 or TRBV12-4, the J call TRBJ1-5, with D possibly TRBD1 on 5 matching bases. The CDR3 length is 13 residues. The chain's CDR3 is CASSLTGDQPQHF. In DNA form, the CDR3 reads TGTGCCAGCAGTTTAACAGGCGATCAACCCCAGCATTTT.